This TCR beta chain was found in a study of post-analysis software for immune sequencing data. As for the study in general: Courses of disease covered relapsing-remitting, secondary progressive and progressive-relapsing multiple sclerosis. Broader study findings: Clustering by F measure revealed strong co-clustering among samples prepared together in one batch. In patients, TRBV5-6, TRBV5-1 and TRBV20-1 belonged to five TRBV segments found more frequently than in controls. Normalized Chao1 diversity was significantly reduced in patients versus controls.

V was pared by 3 bases and J by 5 bases, with 9 bases between. This CDR3 has 13 residues. Germline values: CDR1 KGHSH, CDR2 LQKENI. Presence of unique molecular identifiers characterized the TCR beta cDNA libraries. Researchers reported 400,000 to 550,000 cDNA molecules coming from roughly 1 to 10 million T cells. TCRdb itself ran the PCR reads through MiXCR, one entry per CDR3 protein. This table holds around 500,000 distinct CDR3 sequences, around a third found once. For this clonotype: Its antigen is currently unknown.

Sequenced sample: blood. This receptor was obtained from a girl aged 2-17 years with multiple sclerosis. V is TRBV18 and J is TRBJ2-3; D call uncertain. The chain's CDR3 is CASSPEVEDTQYF. CDR3 nucleotide sequence: TGTGCCAGCTCACCTGAGGTGGAAGATACGCAGTATTTT.